This TCR beta chain was retrieved from a study of blood T cell repertoires in COVID-19. Across the whole study: Researchers got acute and convalescent COVID-19 samples from the United States, Italy and Spain.

As handled by the study authors: By means of reference gene primer amplification, nucleated cell counts were estimated. The method was immunoSEQ multiplex PCR; TCRdb's version includes in-frame clones alone and lacks a portion of them. D and trimming come from the DNA, and the V and J calls and clone size come from that table. The table shows about 320,000 clones, with 80% to 90% occurring only once. Between the trimmed V and J ends, which lost 3 bases and 0 bases, there was a span of 2 bases. Germline lookup yields CDR1 LNHNV and CDR2 YYDKDF (reference sequence). This CDR3 comprises 12 residues. This study enrolled people aged roughly 18 to 90 from 20 to 25 US geographic areas. Cohorts were determined from participant-reported clinical history.

This chain connects TRBV15 to TRBJ1-1; no reliable D call. The sample comprised PBMCs or T cells enriched from blood (not recorded which). The receptor's source is a young man who had recovered from COVID-19. The CDR3, as DNA: TGTGCCACCAGCAGTATGAACACTGAAGCTTTCTTT. Amino acid sequence: CATSSMNTEAFF.